The clone carrying this T cell receptor beta chain occurred a few times. What it recognizes is unknown. This entry comes from a study of T cell responses to AZD1222 COVID-19 vaccine. Some clones are missing from TCRdb's copy, which holds only in-frame ones; the method was immunoSEQ multiplex PCR. In the table there are 100,000 to 150,000 clones, 88% of which are singletons. Findings and limits, study-wide: Baseline seropositivity characterized only a handful of AZD1222 recipients. Clonal diversity may have been underestimated in mostly white British donors. Spike-wide vaccine-associated CD4 TCRs dominated at 160-218 and 743-854.

This CDR3 region has 12 residues. V lost 6 bases and J lost 8, with 13 bases in between. Germline-derived CDR1 and CDR2 are MNHEY and SMNVEV (reference sequence). The TCR sequence derives from an adult in good health. The sample here was peripheral blood, taken on day 0 of MenACWY control vaccination. This sequence joins TRBV27 and TRBJ1-2, with no clear D. The CDR3 nucleotides read TGTGCCAGCAGGGGCACATCGGGAGGCTACACCTTC. Protein sequence: CASRGTSGGYTF.